The clone carrying this T cell receptor (beta chain) has ten or more counts. Its antigen is unidentified. An end of the junction does not agree with germline; a read error may underlie this. This CDR3 has 13 amino acids. Germline CDR1 SQVTM, CDR2 ANQGSEA. After template switching added a universal primer site, the resulting cDNA carried unique molecular identifiers. TCRdb fed the 5' RACE reads into MiXCR, producing one record per CDR3 protein. The sample consists of 450,000 to 500,000 distinct CDR3 sequences, about 13% of them appearing once. The data derive from a study of identical twins. Study results and caveats: The models gave estimates that fell short of the out-of-frame TCR alpha sharing seen in monozygotic twins. Within twin pairs, the out-of-frame alpha sequences they shared showed excess low generation probability.

These same records also appear under a second study, on yellow fever vaccine responses in identical twins.

The sequence came from a woman aged 18-29 years in good health. The sample taken for sequencing was CD4+ T cells sorted from blood. The chain combines TRBV29-1 with TRBJ2-5, with TRBD2 matching 7 bases. CDR3 loop: CAGERRGQETQYF. The CDR3 bases are TGTGCGGGAGAAAGGCGGGGCCAAGAGACCCAGTACTTC. The full variable domain, completed using reference TRBV29-1 and TRBJ2-5, is SAVISQKPSRDICQRGTSLTIQCQVDSQVTMMFWYRQQPGQSLTLIATANQGSEATYESGFVIDKFPISRPNLTFSTLTVSNMSPEDSSIYLCAGERRGQETQYFGPGTRLLVL.